These 6 T cell receptor beta chains share one sample of origin, sequenced in a study of blood T cell repertoires in COVID-19. Using immunoSEQ multiplex PCR, the repertoire was profiled, and TCRdb retains in-frame clones only, with some absent. The data contain around 130,000 clones, approximately 78% of them seen just once; the ten biggest clones take up 4%. Sequenced input: peripheral blood. The receptors stem from a woman older than 75 with acute or convalescent COVID-19.

The chain combines TRBV5-8 with TRBJ2-7, with TRBD1 matching over 7 bases. The CDR3 contains 14 residues. Trimming cost V 6 bases and J 1 base; bases outside gene matches: 7. Germline V gene data show CDR1 as SGHTS and CDR2 as YDEGEE. The DNA for the CDR3 is TGTGCCAGCACCGCCCGACAGGGATCCTACGAGCAGTACTTC. It encodes CASTARQGSYEQYF.

The J gene is TRBJ1-6, the V gene TRBV7-2, with D possibly TRBD1 on 5 matching bases. The CDR3 sequence is 15 residues long. Looked up from germline, CDR1 is SGHTA and CDR2 is FQGNSA. V lost 4 bases and J 0 bases, leaving 7 bases between the germline ends. DNA for the CDR3: TGTGCCAGCAGCTCCGGGGGCTCCTATAATTCACCCCTCCACTTT. It specifies CASSSGGSYNSPLHF.

The rearrangement joins TRBV4-2 to TRBJ2-2; 7 nucleotides line up with TRBD2. J lost 4 bases, V lost 0 bases, and 8 bases had no gene match. The CDR3 runs to 17 residues. Per germline, CDR1 LGHNA and CDR2 YNFKEQ. The CDR3 sequence: CASSQENRGSATGELFF. The CDR3 DNA is TGTGCCAGCAGCCAAGAAAATCGCGGGAGCGCCACCGGGGAGCTGTTTTTT.

CDR3 sequence reads: CASSFSLQGSGELFF. The CDR3 nucleotides are TGCGCCAGCAGCTTTTCCTTACAGGGTTCCGGGGAGCTGTTTTTT. The chain links TRBV5-1 to TRBJ2-2, with D tentatively TRBD1 (6 bases). The ends were cut back, 2 bases at V and 6 bases at J, with 14 bases in the middle. The length of the CDR3 is 15 residues. The germline V gene encodes CDR1 SGHRS and CDR2 YFSETQ. Full variable domain (remainder filled in from reference TRBV5-1 and TRBJ2-2): KAGVTQTPRYLIKTRGQQVTLSCSPISGHRSVSWYQQTPGQGLQFLFEYFSETQRNKGNFPGRFSGRQFSNSRSEMNVSTLELGDSALYLCASSFSLQGSGELFFGEGSRLTVL.

The chain combines TRBV6-6 with TRBJ2-5; 9 bases agree with TRBD2. The V segment lost 6 bases and the J segment 2 bases; nucleotides outside the gene matches: 10. Germline loops: CDR1 MNHNY, CDR2 SVGAGI (reference sequence). CDR3 length: 16 amino acids. CDR3 sequence reads: CASRSRSGGVQETQYF. The CDR3 region has the DNA TGTGCCAGCAGATCACGTAGCGGGGGTGTACAAGAGACCCAGTACTTC.

The chain links TRBV7-2 to TRBJ2-5, with TRBD1 matching over 9 bases. Trimming cost V 1 base and J 4 bases; bases outside gene matches: 4. CDR3 length: 15 residues. Germline V gives CDR1 SGHTA, CDR2 FQGNSA. CDR3 loop: CASSLGTGVGETQYF. CDR3 sequence (DNA): TGTGCCAGCAGCTTAGGGACAGGGGTTGGAGAGACCCAGTACTTC.